This TCR beta chain derives from a study of cytomegalovirus exposure and HLA in healthy donors. Study overall: In a later analysis, it was reported that the roughly 130 validation repertoires had been produced on the same platform as the 500 to 750 repertoires belonging to the first cohort.

Generated by immunoSEQ multiplex PCR, the TCRdb table keeps only in-frame clones and is missing some. Altogether about 200,000 clones are present, around 80% being singletons, with the ten largest covering around 1.3%. V lost 10 bases to trimming and J lost 4 bases; unmatched junction nucleotides: 11. This CDR3 has 15 amino acids. Germline CDR1 MNHEY, CDR2 SMNVEV (reference sequence). This clone has more than one count but fewer than ten. The sequence was collected from a woman between 25 and 40 years old in good health and CMV-seronegative. Material: PBMCs. The chain is built from TRBV27 and TRBJ1-2; 11 bases agree with TRBD1. CDR3 loop: CATRGDRGLSYGYTF. The CDR3 nucleotides read TGTGCCACCAGGGGGGACAGGGGGTTGAGCTATGGCTACACCTTC.